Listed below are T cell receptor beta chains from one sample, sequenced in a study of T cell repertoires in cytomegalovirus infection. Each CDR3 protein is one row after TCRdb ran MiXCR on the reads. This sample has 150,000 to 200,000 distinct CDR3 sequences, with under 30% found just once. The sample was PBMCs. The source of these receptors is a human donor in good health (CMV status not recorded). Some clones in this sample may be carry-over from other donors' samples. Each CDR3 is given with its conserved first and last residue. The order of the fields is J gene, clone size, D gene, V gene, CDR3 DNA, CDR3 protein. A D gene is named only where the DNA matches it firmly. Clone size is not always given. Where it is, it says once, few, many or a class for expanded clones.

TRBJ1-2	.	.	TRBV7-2	TGTGCCAGCAGCTTAGCAGCAGGGGCAGCCCGTCGTTCCTATGGCTACACCTTC	CASSLAAGAARRSYGYTF
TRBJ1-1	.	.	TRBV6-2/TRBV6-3	TGTGCCAGCATCCTTGCACCCCAGAACACTGAAGCTTTCTTT	CASILAPQNTEAFF
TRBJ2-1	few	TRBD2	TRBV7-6	TGTGCCAGCAGCCCGGGGGGTGGGCAGTTCTTC	CASSPGGGQFF
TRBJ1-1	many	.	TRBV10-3	TGTGCCATTGAAAGGGAGGGTTCGGGGACTGAAGCTTTCTTT	CAIEREGSGTEAFF
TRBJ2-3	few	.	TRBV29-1	TGCAGCTTCCGTCCGGAAGCCCGTAATACGCAGTATTTT	CSFRPEARNTQYF
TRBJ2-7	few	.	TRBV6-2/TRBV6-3	TGTGCCAGCAGTGGGGGACGGAACTACGAGCAGTACTTC	CASSGGRNYEQYF
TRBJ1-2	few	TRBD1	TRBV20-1	TGCAGTGCTAGAGATCACCAATCGGGACAGAGGGGCTACACCTTC	CSARDHQSGQRGYTF
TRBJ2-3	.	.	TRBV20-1	TGCAGTGCTAACAGACTCTTTAGCACAGATACGCAGTATTTT	CSANRLFSTDTQYF
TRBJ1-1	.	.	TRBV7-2	TGTGCCAGCAGCTTAGATTCAGGACACTTCTCTGAAGCTTTCTTT	CASSLDSGHFSEAFF
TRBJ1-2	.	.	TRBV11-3	TGTGCCAGCAGCTTATTACTTTTCAGCGGCTACACCTTC	CASSLLLFSGYTF
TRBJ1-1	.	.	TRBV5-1	TGCGCCAGCAGCTTGGGACAGAGCACCACTGAAGGTTTCTTT	CASSLGQSTTEGFF
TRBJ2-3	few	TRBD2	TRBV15	TGTGCCACCAGCCTAGGACTAGCGGGGGGTTACCGCACAGATACGCAGTATTTT	CATSLGLAGGYRTDTQYF
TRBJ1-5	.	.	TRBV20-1	TGCAGTGCTAGGAAGGGGCTCAACTATAATCAGCCCCAGCATTTT	CSARKGLNYNQPQHF
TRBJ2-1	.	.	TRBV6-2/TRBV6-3	TGTGCCAGCAGGTTGACTAACGGCAATGAGCAGTTCTTC	CASRLTNGNEQFF
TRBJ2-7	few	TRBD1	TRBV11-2	TGTGCCAGCAGCAGAACTTCAGGGGGCGAGCAGTACTTC	CASSRTSGGEQYF
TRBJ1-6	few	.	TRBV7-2	TGTGCCAGCAGCTTATTGGGGGCAGAGGATTCACCCCTCCACTTT	CASSLLGAEDSPLHF
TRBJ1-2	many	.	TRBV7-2	TGTGCCAGCAGCCCCAGGGGTGGGTCTCCGGGCTACACCTTC	CASSPRGGSPGYTF
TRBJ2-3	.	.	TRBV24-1	TGTGCCACCAGTGATTTGGGGGATATGGATACGCAGTATTTT	CATSDLGDMDTQYF
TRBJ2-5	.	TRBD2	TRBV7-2	TGTGCCAGCAGCCCCCTAGCGGGCAATCGGGAGACCCAGTACTTC	CASSPLAGNRETQYF
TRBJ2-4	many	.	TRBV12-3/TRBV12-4	TGTGCCAGCAGTTTCAGGGGACATGCCATTCAGTACTTC	CASSFRGHAIQYF
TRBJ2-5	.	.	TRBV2	TGTGCCAGCATTGGGACGGAAGAGACCCAGTACTTC	CASIGTEETQYF
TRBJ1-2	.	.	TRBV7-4	TGTGCCAGCAGCTTAGCAAGTGGAAACTATGGCTACACCTTC	CASSLASGNYGYTF
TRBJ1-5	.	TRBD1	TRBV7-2	TGTGCCAGCAGCTTCTCGACAGGGCCTCGATACAATCAGCCCCAGCATTTT	CASSFSTGPRYNQPQHF
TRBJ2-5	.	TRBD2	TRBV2	TGTGCCAGCAGTGGATGGACTAGAGAGACCCAGTACTTC	CASSGWTRETQYF
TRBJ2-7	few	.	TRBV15	TGTGCCACCAGCAGACCCCCGGGGAGCGAGCAGTACTTC	CATSRPPGSEQYF
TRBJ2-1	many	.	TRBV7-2	TGTGCCAGCAGCTTAGCGCTAGCATCCTACAATGAGCAGTTCTTC	CASSLALASYNEQFF
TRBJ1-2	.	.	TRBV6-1	TGTGCCAGCAGATACTTAGATGTCGGGGCGCGAGGCTACACCTTC	CASRYLDVGARGYTF
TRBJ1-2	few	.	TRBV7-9	TGTGCCAGCAGCCGACCTGGGTCCCTGGACGTCACCTTC	CASSRPGSLDVTF